The T cell receptor beta chain under discussion was sequenced for a study of T-cell reconstitution after alpha-beta-depleted transplantation in children. Molecular barcoding with unique molecular identifiers was used for the TCRbeta library. MiXCR, applied by TCRdb to the PCR reads, yields one record per CDR3 protein. The data hold more than 250,000 distinct CDR3 sequences, with 9.9% observed a single time. The V gene end was trimmed by 5 bases and the J gene end by 1 base; junction bases not matched to a gene: 7. This CDR3 region has 15 residues. J is TRBJ1-1 and V is TRBV12-3 or TRBV12-4; 7 bases fit TRBD1. Sequences were derived from PBMCs from the stem cell graft donor, sampled from the stem cell graft. The sequence came from a human donor who donated a stem cell graft to a child with SCID. As DNA, the CDR3 is TGTGCCAGCAGTCCCCCAGGGGGAGGGAACACTGAAGCTTTCTTT. Its translation: CASSPPGGGNTEAFF.